This TCR beta chain was profiled in a study of CD8+ T cells in alopecia areata. The study, taken as a whole, reports: Compared with normal scalp, lesional scalp had higher clonality and more expanded CD8+ clones.

Comment on this clone: The target antigen is unknown.

Sequencing used cDNA as its template, made by extracting RNA and reverse transcribing it. Clones were sequenced by immunoSEQ multiplex PCR, and TCRdb holds only the in-frame ones, with some missing. The data contain under 250,000 clones, 45% to 70% of them singletons. Separation by sorting yielded CD4+ and CD8+ T cells from PBMCs. Sample: CD8+ T cells sorted from blood. The clonotype was recovered from a human donor in good health.

The CDR3 DNA reads as TGTGCCAGCAGCACGGGACTAGAGCTCGAGCAGTACTTC. Its translation is CASSTGLELEQYF. The V call is TRBV7-9, the J call TRBJ2-7, with 8 bases lining up with TRBD2. Germline values: CDR1 SEHNR, CDR2 FQNEAQ (reference sequence). V was clipped by 5 bases and J by 6 bases; unmatched bases: 6. The CDR3 has 13 residues.